This T cell receptor (beta chain) emerged from a study of identical twins. Germline CDR1 is DFQATT and CDR2 is SNEGSKA (reference sequence). V lost 2 bases and J lost 6; bases outside the gene matches: 8. The CDR3 has 15 residues. MiXCR, applied by TCRdb to the 5' RACE reads, yields one record per CDR3 protein. The data hold about 210,000 distinct CDR3 sequences, with around 10% observed a single time. This clonotype came up a few times. This TCR came from a woman younger than 35 in good health. The specimen sequenced was memory (CD45RO+) T cells sorted from blood. V gene TRBV20-1 combines with J gene TRBJ2-1; TRBD2 agrees at 9 bases. CDR3 sequence reads: CSARSPSGKVNEQFF. The CDR3, as DNA: TGCAGTGCTAGATCTCCTAGCGGGAAAGTCAATGAGCAGTTCTTC.